This TCR beta chain was sequenced for a study of T cell repertoires in cytomegalovirus infection. For the study at large: CMV infection together with matching HLA type was indicated by public TCR beta signatures.

CDR3 size: 16 residues. Germline V gene data show CDR1 as LGHNA and CDR2 as YSLEER. V was clipped by 0 bases and J by 5 bases; unmatched bases: 7. Overall study results and limits: Cumulative public TCR beta family frequency identified CMV carriers with the relevant HLA.

TCRdb re-derived calls from the reads in MiXCR, one entry per CDR3 protein. This table holds about 770,000 distinct CDR3 sequences, 25% to 30% found once. This clonotype showed up just a few times. Its target is not known. Sequences were derived from cultured CD8+ T cells from PBMCs, sampled from culture after CMV antigen stimulation. The chain links TRBV4-3 to TRBJ2-1; 7 positions agree with TRBD1. The TCR comes from a human donor in good health (CMV status not recorded). Some clones in this sample may be carry-over from other donors' samples. The DNA of the CDR3 is TGCGCCAGCAGCCAAGATTCGAGGGGGCCTAACAATGAGCAGTTCTTC. Translating gives CASSQDSRGPNNEQFF.